This T cell receptor (beta chain) was retrieved from a study of cytomegalovirus exposure and HLA in healthy donors. 13 Jbeta primers and 60 Vbeta primers were used for the PCR. Profiling relied on immunoSEQ multiplex PCR, and the TCRdb table lists in-frame clones only, not all of them. This table has over 200,000 clones, around 80% appearing once. This CDR3 is 15 amino acids long. Germline values: CDR1 SGHVS, CDR2 FNYEAQ. J is TRBJ2-5 and V is TRBV7-6; the D gene is possibly TRBD1 (5 bases). Matching the DNA end better, TRBJ2-7 makes the J call doubtful. This receptor was obtained from a male donor in good health and CMV-seronegative. Sequenced sample: PBMCs. Here the CDR3 reads CASSQRPGINYEQYF. The CDR3 DNA reads TGTGCCAGCAGCCAGAGGCCAGGGATCAACTACGAGCAGTACTTC.